The 17 T cell receptor beta chains below were found in one sample sequenced in a study of blood T cells in healthy people across ages. The authors ran a second PCR of 7 to 11 cycles using a sample-barcoded 5' primer and a J-beta primer mix. MiXCR was run by TCRdb on the 5' RACE reads, yielding one entry per CDR3 protein. The data hold 700,000 to 800,000 distinct CDR3 sequences, with around 40% observed a single time. The sample consisted of blood. The receptors originated from a woman in her fifties or sixties in good health.

This clonotype was detected only a few times. V gene TRBV20-1 combines with J gene TRBJ2-5; TRBD1 aligns across 7 bases. V lost 1 base to trimming and J lost 5 bases; unmatched junction nucleotides: 10. Germline V gene data show CDR1 as DFQATT and CDR2 as SNEGSKA (reference sequence). The CDR3 is made up of 15 amino acids. This CDR3 is CSARVAGTDQETQYF. The DNA for the CDR3 is TGCAGTGCTAGAGTTGCCGGGACAGATCAGGAGACCCAGTACTTC.

In its sample, this clonotype was seen many times. The rearrangement uses TRBV29-1 and TRBJ1-2, with TRBD1 matching over 7 bases. The CDR3 loop spans 14 amino acids. V shed 1 base, J shed 2 bases, and the junction held 4 bases outside the gene matches. Germline V CDR1 and CDR2: SQVTM, ANQGSEA. CDR3 coding DNA: TGCAGCGTTGAAGGGGGACAGTACAACTATGGCTACACCTTC. It codes for CSVEGGQYNYGYTF.

This clonotype was found a few times. The chain combines TRBV5-1 with TRBJ2-7; D tentatively fits TRBD1 or TRBD2 (5 bases each). Trimming removed 0 bases from V and 4 bases from J, with 11 bases in between. The CDR3 extends over 14 amino acids. Germline V gene data show CDR1 as SGHRS and CDR2 as YFSETQ. The CDR3 sequence is CASSLEGSGYEQYF. In DNA, the CDR3 is TGCGCCAGCAGCTTGGAGGGGTCGGGATACGAGCAGTACTTC.

This clonotype occurred a few times. The J gene is TRBJ2-1, the V gene TRBV4-2; TRBD2 matches at 7 bases. The CDR3 runs to 15 residues. Germline loops: CDR1 LGHNA, CDR2 YNFKEQ. Trimming took 1 base from V and 4 from J; bases not matched to a gene: 4. The CDR3 DNA sequence: TGTGCCAGCAGCCAAGTGGGCGGGGGATACAATGAGCAGTTCTTC. This encodes CASSQVGGGYNEQFF.

The count of this clonotype is one. This chain joins TRBV7-2 and TRBJ2-1, with D tentatively TRBD2 (6 bases). Between the trimmed V and J ends, which lost 1 base and 9 bases, there was a span of 13 bases. This CDR3 spans 14 amino acids. Germline CDR1 SGHTA, CDR2 FQGNSA. CDR3 nucleotides: TGTGCCAGCAGCTTAGTGGTCCCCGGGGGTGAGCAGTTCTTC. Its translation: CASSLVVPGGEQFF.

Ten or more counts support this clonotype. The rearrangement joins TRBV20-1 to TRBJ2-1; 7 positions match TRBD2. Germline loops: CDR1 DFQATT, CDR2 SNEGSKA (reference sequence). This CDR3 region has 16 residues. V shed 2 bases and J 2 bases; nucleotides not matched to a gene: 9. The CDR3, as DNA: TGCAGTGCTAGATCTCCGACTAGCCCTGCCTACAATGAGCAGTTCTTC. The encoded protein is CSARSPTSPAYNEQFF.

Turning to this clonotype: A much larger clone differs from this one at a single base, so this may be a read error. The chain recombines TRBV7-2 with TRBJ2-7; D is perhaps TRBD1 (6 bases). Germline V gene data show CDR1 as SGHTA and CDR2 as FQGNSA. The germline V and J ends were trimmed by 5 bases and 4 bases, with 15 bases remaining between them. The CDR3 has 14 amino acids. CDR3 protein: CASSVTGTKYEQYF. CDR3 sequence (DNA): TGTGCCAGCAGCGTTACCGGGACAAAATACGAGCAGTACTTC.

The chain employs TRBV20-1 and TRBJ1-2; D perhaps matches TRBD1 (5 bases). The CDR3 runs 16 residues. Germline-derived CDR1 and CDR2 are DFQATT and SNEGSKA (reference sequence). Trimming cost V 3 bases and J 0 bases, with 17 bases left between them. The CDR3 DNA is TGCAGTGCTAGGGCTCCGGGACCCCTTTCTAACTATGGCTACACCTTC. Translation gives CSARAPGPLSNYGYTF.

Comment on this clonotype: Relative to the germline gene, one junction end is altered; a read error may explain this. CDR3 sequence: CASSSTPGQRNAEAFF. In nucleotides, the CDR3 is TGCGCCAGCAGCTCCACCCCAGGACAGAGGAACGCTGAAGCTTTCTTT. The chain couples TRBV5-1 to TRBJ1-1, with D perhaps TRBD1 (6 bases). Per the germline V gene, CDR1 is SGHRS and CDR2 is YFSETQ. This CDR3 region has 16 residues. The complete variable domain, with remaining parts taken from reference TRBV5-1 and TRBJ1-1, reads KAGVTQTPRYLIKTRGQQVTLSCSPISGHRSVSWYQQTPGQGLQFLFEYFSETQRNKGNFPGRFSGRQFSNSRSEMNVSTLELGDSALYLCASSSTPGQRNAEAFFGQGTRLTVV.

This clonotype showed up just a few times. The J gene is TRBJ2-1, the V gene TRBV2; 11 bases fit TRBD2. In germline, CDR1 is SNHLY, CDR2 FYNNEI. The junction had 8 bases not matched to a gene; V was cut back by 2 bases and J by 8 bases. The CDR3 totals 16 residues. CDR3 loop: CASSEQLAGGNDEQFF. The DNA for the CDR3 is TGTGCCAGCAGTGAACAGCTAGCGGGGGGCAACGATGAGCAGTTCTTC.

Turning to this clonotype: One base away lies a much larger clone, so this may be a sequencing read error. The chain links TRBV21-1 to TRBJ2-1. TRBV21-1 is labeled a pseudogene. CDR3 length equals 16 residues. The CDR3 reads CASSKEFVDSSYEQFF. In nucleotides, the CDR3 is TGTGCCAGCAGCAAAGAATTCGTCGACAGCTCCTACGAGCAGTTCTTC.

This clonotype was counted a few times. The chain is built from TRBV12-3 or TRBV12-4 and TRBJ1-1, with D perhaps TRBD1 (6 bases). The CDR3 has 14 residues. V lost 6 bases to trimming and J lost 1 base, with 12 bases between them. The CDR3 reads CASSYRVGNTEAFF. The CDR3 nucleotides are TGTGCCAGCAGCTACAGGGTTGGGAACACTGAAGCTTTCTTT.

The V call is TRBV20-1, the J call TRBJ1-1; 10 bases line up with TRBD1. The V and J ends lost 6 bases and 5 bases, in that order; junction bases with no gene match: 6. Germline V lookup: CDR1 DFQATT, CDR2 SNEGSKA (reference sequence). CDR3 length: 13 amino acids. Here the CDR3 DNA reads TGCAGTGCGAGGACAGGGGGTGGGACTGAAGCTTTCTTT. It specifies CSARTGGGTEAFF.

This rearrangement joins TRBV19 to TRBJ1-4; D perhaps matches TRBD1 (6 bases). V was trimmed by 7 bases and J by 3 bases, leaving 18 bases between them. The CDR3 has 16 residues. Germline CDR1 reads LNHDA; CDR2 reads SQIVND (reference sequence). The CDR3 is CASKSRQAIANEKLFF. DNA for the CDR3: TGTGCCAGTAAAAGCCGACAGGCCATCGCTAATGAAAAACTGTTTTTT.

The V gene is TRBV24-1, the J gene TRBJ2-1, with 11 bases lining up with TRBD1. The ends lost 5 bases at V and 6 bases at J; junction bases unmatched: 5. CDR1 is KGHDR, CDR2 SFDVKD, per germline. This CDR3 is 15 amino acids long. CDR3: CATSGAGTGGNEQFF. The CDR3 DNA is TGTGCCACCAGTGGTGCCGGGACAGGGGGCAATGAGCAGTTCTTC.

This clonotype was counted once. An end of the junction differs from the germline gene, which may be a read error. J is TRBJ1-6 and V is TRBV6-1; a weak D match, TRBD1 (6 bases). The CDR3 has 15 residues. From germline, CDR1 is MNHNS and CDR2 SASEGT. In DNA, the CDR3 is TGTACCAGCAGTGAAGCGCTCGGGACATTTTCACCCCTCCACTTT. This gives the protein CTSSEALGTFSPLHF.

This clonotype came up once. The chain employs TRBV20-1 and TRBJ1-2; D possibly corresponds to TRBD1 (5 bases). The CDR3 is 13 amino acids. Germline values: CDR1 DFQATT, CDR2 SNEGSKA (reference sequence). Trimming took 0 bases from V and 7 from J, leaving 12 bases between them. The CDR3 loop is CSARDMGRSGYTF. The CDR3 DNA sequence: TGCAGTGCTAGAGACATGGGACGGAGTGGCTACACCTTC.